What follows are 13 T cell receptor beta chains derived from one specimen sequenced in a study of CD8+ T cells in alopecia areata. Treatment noted: oral pan-JAK inhibitor, 5-10 mg twice daily. cDNA prepared by RNA extraction and subsequent reverse transcription served as the template for sequencing. Repertoires were generated with immunoSEQ multiplex PCR, while TCRdb's copy carries only in-frame clones and drops some. Here the sample spans roughly 200,000 clones, 43% being singletons. This specimen was CD4+ T cells sorted from blood, taken between weeks 36 and 40, from a patient treated with tofacitinib. These receptors originate from a human donor with alopecia areata.

This clone was seen ten or more times. The chain uses TRBV7-9 and TRBJ2-1, with 7 bases fitting TRBD2. V shed 3 bases, J shed 4 bases, and the junction held 6 bases outside the gene matches. The CDR3 contains 15 residues. Germline values: CDR1 SEHNR, CDR2 FQNEAQ (reference sequence). CDR3 bases: TGTGCCAGCAGCTTTCCAACGGGGGGTTACAATGAGCAGTTCTTC. Its translation: CASSFPTGGYNEQFF.

The chain is built from TRBV5-1 and TRBJ1-2; maybe TRBD1 (5 bases). CDR1 is SGHRS, CDR2 YFSETQ, per germline. This CDR3 region has 12 residues. V shed 6 bases and J shed 9 bases, with 15 bases lying between them. The CDR3 region has the DNA TGCGCCAGCACCCCGGGGGGGACGAGCTACACCTTC. As protein: CASTPGGTSYTF.

The rearrangement joins TRBV6-6 to TRBJ1-1, with a tentative D call TRBD1 (5 bases). The CDR3 loop spans 12 amino acids. V was trimmed by 5 bases and J by 11 bases, leaving 15 bases between them. Per the germline V gene, CDR1 is MNHNY and CDR2 is SVGAGI (reference sequence). Written as DNA, the CDR3 is TGTGCCAGCAGTCGCCGACAGCCGGGGGCTTTCTTT. Its protein product is CASSRRQPGAFF.

As concerns this clone: At one boundary the junction diverges from the germline segment, which might be a read error. The CDR3, as DNA: TGTGCTAGCAGCCTGAGCGGGACTAGCGGACACAATGAGCAGTTCTTC. This sequence encodes CASSLSGTSGHNEQFF. The V and J genes are TRBV7-7 and TRBJ2-1; 11 nucleotides match TRBD2. CDR3 length: 16 residues. Germline loops: CDR1 SSHAT, CDR2 FNYEAQ (reference sequence).

The gene calls are TRBV19 and TRBJ1-2; no clear D. The V gene lost 5 bases and the J gene lost 4 bases, with 17 bases spanning the gap. This CDR3 region has 15 residues. The germline V gene encodes CDR1 LNHDA and CDR2 SQIVND (reference sequence). CDR3 coding DNA: TGTGCCAGTAGTTCCCTCCGAGGAGAGCTCTATGGCTACACCTTC. This sequence encodes CASSSLRGELYGYTF.

This clone was counted once. The V call is TRBV27, the J call TRBJ1-2; no clear D gene. Trimming left V 3 bases short and J 4 bases short, with 9 bases between. Germline lookup yields CDR1 MNHEY and CDR2 SMNVEV (reference sequence). CDR3 length: 13 amino acids. The CDR3, as DNA: TGTGCCAGCAGTTTTCAAGGGAGCTATGGCTACACCTTC. Translation gives CASSFQGSYGYTF.

The V and J genes are TRBV7-9 and TRBJ1-3; D not certain. CDR1 and CDR2 from the germline V gene are SEHNR and FQNEAQ (reference sequence). The CDR3 runs to 13 residues. The V end lost 6 bases, the J end lost 4 bases, and 10 bases lay between the germline ends. The CDR3 DNA reads TGTGCCAGCAGTCGCGGGGAAGGAAACACCATATATTTT. It specifies CASSRGEGNTIYF.

The rearrangement uses TRBV6-5 and TRBJ1-2; tentative D call: TRBD1 (5 bases). The V end was cut by 2 bases, the J end by 4 bases, with 11 bases between. CDR3 length: 14 residues. Germline V gene sequence: CDR1 MNHEY, CDR2 SVGAGI. The DNA for the CDR3 is TGTGCCAGCAGTTACGGGGGGTCGGTCTATGGCTACACCTTC. Translation gives CASSYGGSVYGYTF.

V and J are TRBV30 and TRBJ2-5; tentatively, D is TRBD1 (6 bases). With 3 bases removed from V and 2 bases from J, the gap between germline ends came to 19 bases. The CDR3 contains 16 residues. CDR1 and CDR2 from the germline V gene are GTSNPN and SVGIG (reference sequence). This CDR3 is CAWRPKTTGAQETQYF. Here the CDR3 DNA reads TGTGCCTGGAGGCCCAAAACGACAGGCGCACAAGAGACCCAGTACTTC.

The chain links TRBV7-3 to TRBJ2-3, with D hard to call. The V end lost 2 bases, the J end lost 3 bases, and 6 bases lay between the germline ends. CDR3 length equals 13 residues. The germline CDR1 and CDR2 sequences are SGHTA and FQGTGA. CDR3 loop: CASSLFQTDTQYF. CDR3 nucleotide sequence: TGTGCCAGCAGCTTATTCCAAACAGATACGCAGTATTTT. Full variable domain (missing parts from reference TRBV7-3 and TRBJ2-3): GAGVSQTPSNKVTEKGKYVELRCDPISGHTALYWYRQSLGQGPEFLIYFQGTGAADDSGLPNDRFFAVRPEGSVSTLKIQRTERGDSAVYLCASSLFQTDTQYFGPGTRLTVL.

With regard to this clone: Other DNA sequences in this specimen translate into the identical CDR3. The genes are TRBV29-1 and TRBJ2-5; either TRBD1 or TRBD2 may fit D (6 bases each). The CDR3 extends over 13 amino acids. CDR1 is SQVTM and CDR2 is ANQGSEA in the germline V gene. The V end lost 4 bases, the J end lost 5 bases, and 14 bases lay between the germline ends. The CDR3 coding sequence is TGCAGCGTTGTACCGGGGGCGGGGGAGACCCAGTACTTC. Translated, it gives CSVVPGAGETQYF.

The rearrangement joins TRBV29-1 to TRBJ2-1, with a possible D match to TRBD2 (6 bases). V shed 2 bases and J shed 7 bases, with 15 bases lying between them. The CDR3 totals 14 residues. Germline-derived CDR1 and CDR2 are SQVTM and ANQGSEA. CDR3 nucleotides: TGCAGCGTTGAAATTAGCGGCCTAGAGAATGAGCAGTTCTTC. Protein sequence: CSVEISGLENEQFF.

This chain links TRBV5-1 with TRBJ1-2, with no clear D. V lost 0 bases to trimming and J lost 4 bases, with 4 bases between them. This CDR3 is 12 amino acids long. In germline, CDR1 is SGHRS, CDR2 YFSETQ. The CDR3 loop is CASSLDTYGYTF. Written as DNA, the CDR3 is TGCGCCAGCAGCTTGGACACCTATGGCTACACCTTC.